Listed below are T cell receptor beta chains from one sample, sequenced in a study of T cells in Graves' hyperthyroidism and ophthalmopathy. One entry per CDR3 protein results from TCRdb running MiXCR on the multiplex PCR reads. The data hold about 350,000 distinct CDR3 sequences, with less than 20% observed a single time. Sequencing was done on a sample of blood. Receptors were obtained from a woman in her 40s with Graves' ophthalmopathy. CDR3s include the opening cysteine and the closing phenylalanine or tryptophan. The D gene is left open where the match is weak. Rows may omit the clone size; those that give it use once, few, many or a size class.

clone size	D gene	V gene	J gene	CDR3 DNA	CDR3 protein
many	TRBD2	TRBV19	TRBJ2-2	TGTGCCAGTAGTAGCGGGAGTTGGAGGACCGGGGAGCTGTTTTTT	CASSSGSWRTGELFF
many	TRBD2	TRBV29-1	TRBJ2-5	TGCAGCGTTGGGACTAGCGGGAGAGAGACCCAGTACTTC	CSVGTSGRETQYF
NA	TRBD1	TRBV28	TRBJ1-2	TGTGCCAGCAGAGAGACAGGGAATAACTATGGCTACACCTTC	CASRETGNNYGYTF
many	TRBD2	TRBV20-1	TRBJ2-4	TGCAGTGCTAGAGTCGGGACTAGCGGGTTTACTAGAAACATTCAGTACTTC	CSARVGTSGFTRNIQYF
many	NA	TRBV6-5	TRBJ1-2	TGTGCCAGCAGGATGGGACGTACTAACTATGGCTACACCTTC	CASRMGRTNYGYTF
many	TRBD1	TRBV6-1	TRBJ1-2	TGTGCCAGCAGAGCTACAGGGGGTCAGGGCTACACCTTC	CASRATGGQGYTF
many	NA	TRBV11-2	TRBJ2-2	TGTGCCAGCAGCTTAACCAGGATGGGCACCGGGGAGCTGTTTTTT	CASSLTRMGTGELFF
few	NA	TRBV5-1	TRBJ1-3	TGCGCCAGCAGCTTGTCGGCGTTGGACAAATTCGTCACCATATATTTT	CASSLSALDKFVTIYF
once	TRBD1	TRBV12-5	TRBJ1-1	TGTGCTAGTGGTTTGGTAAGGGACAGGGGAACCTCCATGAACACTGAAGCTTTCTTT	CASGLVRDRGTSMNTEAFF
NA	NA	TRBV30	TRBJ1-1	TGTGCCTGGAGTACACAGGATGGCACTGAAGCTTTCTTT	CAWSTQDGTEAFF
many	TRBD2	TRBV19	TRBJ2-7	TGTGCCAGTAGTCCGCGAAGCGGGGGGGGCTACGAGCAGTACTTC	CASSPRSGGGYEQYF
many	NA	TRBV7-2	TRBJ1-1	TGTGCCAGCACCCAAAAGATGAACACTGAAGCTTTCTTT	CASTQKMNTEAFF
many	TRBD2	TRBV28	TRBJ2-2	TGTGCCAGCCGTGGCGGGAGGACCGGGGAGCTGTTTTTT	CASRGGRTGELFF
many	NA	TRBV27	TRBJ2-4	TGTGCCAGCAGTTTCGGGGTTGGGCGCGGGGTCAACATTCAGTACTTC	CASSFGVGRGVNIQYF
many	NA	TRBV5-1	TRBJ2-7	TGCGCCAGCAGCTCGGACAGAAGCTTCTCCTACGAGCAGTACTTC	CASSSDRSFSYEQYF
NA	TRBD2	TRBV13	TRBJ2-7	TGTGCCAGCAGCCGTACTAGCGGTAAGAACCGGTACGAGCAGTACTTC	CASSRTSGKNRYEQYF
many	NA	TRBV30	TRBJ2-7	TGTGCCTGGAGTGTACTAAGGCGGGGACCCTACGAGCAGTACTTC	CAWSVLRRGPYEQYF
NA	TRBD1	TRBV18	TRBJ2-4	TGTGCCAGCTCACCGCAGCGGAGGGACAGGTCGGGGATGGGACTAGCCAAAAACATTCAGTACTTC	CASSPQRRDRSGMGLAKNIQYF
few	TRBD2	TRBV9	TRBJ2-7	TGTGCCAGCAGCGTGGGACTAGCGGGCTACGAGCAGTACTTC	CASSVGLAGYEQYF
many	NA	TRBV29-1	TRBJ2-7	TGCAGCGTTGTAGAGGGATCCACCTACGAGCAGTACTTC	CSVVEGSTYEQYF
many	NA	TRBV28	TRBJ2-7	TGTGCCAGCAGTCCCGGGGCCGGGGTCGTAGACGAGCAGTACTTC	CASSPGAGVVDEQYF
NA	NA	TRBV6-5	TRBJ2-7	TGTGCCAGCAGTTACCCCCCCAGGGTTGATTTCTACGAGCAGTACTTC	CASSYPPRVDFYEQYF
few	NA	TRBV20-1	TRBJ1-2	TGCAGTGCGATGGACAGCTACTATGGCTACAGCTTC	CSAMDSYYGYSF
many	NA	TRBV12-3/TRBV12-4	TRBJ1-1	TGTGCCAGCACCCCGGGACATTACACTGAAGCTTTCTTT	CASTPGHYTEAFF
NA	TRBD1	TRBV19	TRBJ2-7	TGTGCAACAGGGGACTACGAGCAGTACTTC	CATGDYEQYF
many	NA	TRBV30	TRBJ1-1	TGTGCCGGCCGCGGGGGGGACACTGAAGCTTTCTTT	CAGRGGDTEAFF
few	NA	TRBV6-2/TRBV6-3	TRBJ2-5	TGTGCCAGCAGTTACTCGCACAGTACGACCCAAGAGACCCAGTACTTC	CASSYSHSTTQETQYF
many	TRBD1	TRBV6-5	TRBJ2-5	TGTGCCAGCAGTTACTCGGGGACAGCCCTAGATACCCAGTACTTC	CASSYSGTALDTQYF
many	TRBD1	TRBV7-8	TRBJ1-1	TGTGCCAGCAGCTTATTGGGACGACAGGGGAACACTGAAGCTTTCTTT	CASSLLGRQGNTEAFF
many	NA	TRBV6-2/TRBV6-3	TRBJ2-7	TGTGCCAGCAGTTACTCTCAGCCCCCCGAGCAGTACTTC	CASSYSQPPEQYF
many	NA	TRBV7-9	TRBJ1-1	TGTGCCAGCAGCTTAGGACAGCCGAACACTGAAGCTTTCTTT	CASSLGQPNTEAFF
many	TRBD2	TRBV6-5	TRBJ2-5	TGTGCCAGCAGTTTGGAGCGGGGACGGGGGGAGACCCAGTACTTC	CASSLERGRGETQYF
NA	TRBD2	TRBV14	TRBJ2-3	TGTGCCAGCAGCCAAGATCAAACTAGCGGGAGTGCCTTTGGTGGTACAGATACGCAGTATTTT	CASSQDQTSGSAFGGTDTQYF
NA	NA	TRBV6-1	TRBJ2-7	TGTGCCAGCAGCAAACGGGCCACGGCCTACGAGCAGTACTTC	CASSKRATAYEQYF
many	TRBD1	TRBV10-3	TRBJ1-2	TGTGCCATCGACGGGACAGGGTACGGCTACACCTTC	CAIDGTGYGYTF
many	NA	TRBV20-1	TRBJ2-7	TGCAGTGCTAGAGATCACGGGGGCAGGTCCTACGAGCAGTACTTC	CSARDHGGRSYEQYF
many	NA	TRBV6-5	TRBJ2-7	TGTGCCAGCAGTATGGGCCGGGAGTCCTACGAGCAGTACTTC	CASSMGRESYEQYF
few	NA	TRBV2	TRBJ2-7	TGTGCCAGCAGTGCCGGGTCAATATCCTACGAGCAGTACTTC	CASSAGSISYEQYF
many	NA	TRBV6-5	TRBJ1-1	TGTGCCAGCAGTTACCGGGGGCGGGCGACTGAAGCTTTCTTT	CASSYRGRATEAFF
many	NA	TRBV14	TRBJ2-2	TGTGCCAGCAGCCAAGAAGTGGCGAACACCGGGGAGCTGTTTTTT	CASSQEVANTGELFF
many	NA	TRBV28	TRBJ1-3	TGTGCCAGCAGCACGATTGTCTCTGGAAACACCATATATTTT	CASSTIVSGNTIYF